The clone carrying this T cell receptor beta chain was picked up many times. Antigen specificity is unknown. V shed 1 base and J shed 0 bases, with 13 bases lying between them. This CDR3 is 17 amino acids long. CDR1 and CDR2 from the germline V gene are SGHVS and FQNEAQ. Each patient came to thyroid surgery without any prior treatment (of any kind). In the source study's methods: Building a distant-metastasis classifier for papillary thyroid cancer drew on CDR3 differences across clinicopathological groups. TCRdb re-called the PCR reads via MiXCR. The V and J calls come from TCRdb's annotation, not from the publication. Among approximately 82,000 clones listed, under 15% were seen once. The data belong to a study of metastatic and nonmetastatic thyroid tumors. Study-wide background: Peripheral blood and tumor or nodule samples from malignant and benign thyroid patients were compared.

Study-wide points: It was reportedly found that TCR beta diversity was significantly higher in malignant thyroid tumors than in benign nodules, a difference seen in both blood and tumor samples.

This receptor was identified in a female donor with papillary thyroid cancer or a benign thyroid nodule (not recorded which). Some clones in this sample may be carry-over from other donors' samples. The specimen was tumor tissue. The chain joins TRBV7-8 to TRBJ2-1; D possibly corresponds to TRBD2 (5 bases). The CDR3 reads CASSLVGEGFSYNEQFF. The CDR3 DNA follows: TGTGCCAGCAGCTTAGTAGGTGAGGGCTTCTCCTACAATGAGCAGTTCTTC.